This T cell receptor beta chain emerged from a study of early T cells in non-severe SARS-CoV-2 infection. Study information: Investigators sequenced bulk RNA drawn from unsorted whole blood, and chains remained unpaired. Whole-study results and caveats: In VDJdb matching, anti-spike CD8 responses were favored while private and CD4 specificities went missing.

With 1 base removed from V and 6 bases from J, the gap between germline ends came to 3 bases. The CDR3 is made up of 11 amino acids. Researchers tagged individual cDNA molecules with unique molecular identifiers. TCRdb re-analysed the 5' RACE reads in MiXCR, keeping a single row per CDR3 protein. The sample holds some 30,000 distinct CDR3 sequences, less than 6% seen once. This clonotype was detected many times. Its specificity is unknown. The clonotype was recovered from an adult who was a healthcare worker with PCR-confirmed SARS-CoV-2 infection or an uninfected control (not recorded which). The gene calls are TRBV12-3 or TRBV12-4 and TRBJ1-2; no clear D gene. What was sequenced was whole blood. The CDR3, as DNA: TGTGCCAGCAGTTTAGGGCATGGCTACACCTTC. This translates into CASSLGHGYTF.